These 26 T cell receptor beta chains were all obtained from the same sample, sequenced in a study of cytomegalovirus exposure and HLA in healthy donors. 60 Vbeta and 13 Jbeta primers were used in PCR. Data came from immunoSEQ multiplex PCR; TCRdb stores just in-frame clones and leaves some out. Of 55,000 to 80,000 clones listed, about 65% are singletons. Source material: PBMCs. The receptors come from a woman aged 25-40 years in good health and CMV-seronegative.

The V and J genes are TRBV14 and TRBJ2-5; the match to TRBD2 covers 15 bases. This CDR3 contains 17 residues. In germline, CDR1 is SGHDN, CDR2 FVKESK. V gave up 2 bases and J gave up 2 bases; unmatched junction bases: 3. The CDR3 loop is CASSQRTSGGGQETQYF. The CDR3 nucleotides read TGTGCCAGCAGCCAAAGGACTAGCGGGGGGGGTCAAGAGACCCAGTACTTC.

The rearrangement uses TRBV19 and TRBJ1-4, with a possible D match to TRBD1 (5 bases). The CDR3 length is 12 residues. Germline V gene lookup returns CDR1 LNHDA and CDR2 SQIVND (reference sequence). Trimming removed 11 bases at V and 3 bases at J, with 10 bases between. CDR3 amino acids: CASRDSNEKLFF. The CDR3 DNA sequence: TGTGCCTCCAGGGACTCTAATGAAAAACTGTTTTTT.

The chain is built from TRBV9 and TRBJ2-5; maybe TRBD2 (7 bases). The CDR3 length is 15 residues. V lost 1 base, J lost 3 bases, and 13 bases lay in between. The germline V gene encodes CDR1 SGDLS and CDR2 YYNGEE. DNA for the CDR3: TGTGCCAGCAGCGTATGGGGGGGCAGAGAAGAGACCCAGTACTTC. It encodes CASSVWGGREETQYF.

This clone was observed a handful of times. The chain links TRBV5-4 to TRBJ1-2; 8 bases map to TRBD1. The CDR3 totals 15 residues. Germline-derived CDR1 and CDR2 are SGHNT and YYREEE (reference sequence). V shed 0 bases and J 5 bases; nucleotides not matched to a gene: 6. The CDR3 DNA is TGTGCCAGCAGCTTGGAACCGACAGGGGAATATGGCTACACCTTC. Protein: CASSLEPTGEYGYTF.

The rearrangement uses TRBV6-1 and TRBJ2-1, with D possibly being TRBD1 (5 bases). Germline assignment: CDR1 MNHNS and CDR2 SASEGT. The CDR3 contains 14 residues. The V end lost 0 bases, the J end lost 7 bases, and 10 bases lay between the germline ends. CDR3 DNA sequence: TGTGCCAGCAGTGAAGCTCAGGGCTGGAATGAGCAGTTCTTC. Amino acid sequence: CASSEAQGWNEQFF.

This clone has more than one count but fewer than ten. The rearrangement joins TRBV29-1 to TRBJ2-7; 12 positions agree with TRBD2. The CDR3 totals 16 residues. The germline V gene encodes CDR1 SQVTM and CDR2 ANQGSEA. V dropped 7 bases and J dropped 3; count of bases not matched to a gene: 13. Here the CDR3 reads CSALSVGTSGRYEQYF. The CDR3 DNA reads TGCAGCGCTCTTTCGGTAGGGACTAGCGGGCGCTACGAGCAGTACTTC.

The gene calls are TRBV4-2 and TRBJ2-7; 10 bases agree with TRBD1. The germline gives CDR1 LGHNA, CDR2 YNFKEQ. V trimming: 4 bases; J trimming: 0 bases; junction bases outside the gene matches: 9. The CDR3 has 17 residues. CDR3 DNA sequence: TGTGCCAGCAGCCTCTCAGCGGGACAGGGGAGCTCCTACGAGCAGTACTTC. Its protein product is CASSLSAGQGSSYEQYF.

The rearrangement joins TRBV28 to TRBJ2-1, with a possible D match to TRBD2 (6 bases). Looked up from germline, CDR1 is MDHEN and CDR2 is SYDVKM. The CDR3 consists of 14 residues. V lost 7 bases and J 5 bases, leaving 15 bases between the germline ends. In nucleotides, the CDR3 is TGTGCCAGCACCTTCCCGGGGGACCACAATGAGCAGTTCTTC. This gives the protein CASTFPGDHNEQFF.

This chain connects TRBV7-7 to TRBJ2-5, with D possibly matching TRBD1 (6 bases). Per the germline V gene, CDR1 is SSHAT and CDR2 is FNYEAQ (reference sequence). The CDR3 consists of 13 residues. The V gene lost 4 bases and the J gene lost 2 bases, with 8 bases spanning the gap. The CDR3 DNA sequence: TGTGCCAGCAGCTCGGACAGACAAGAGACCCAGTACTTC. Translating it yields CASSSDRQETQYF.

This clone turned up a few times. The V call is TRBV7-2, the J call TRBJ2-5, with D possibly being TRBD2 (5 bases). V lost 1 base, J lost 1 base, and 16 bases lay in between. The CDR3 covers 17 residues. Germline V lookup: CDR1 SGHTA, CDR2 FQGNSA. The CDR3 reads CASSLGATRRAQETQYF. CDR3 bases: TGTGCCAGCAGCTTAGGGGCAACTAGAAGGGCCCAAGAGACCCAGTACTTC.

CDR3: CASSPLQGLTEAFF. The CDR3 nucleotides are TGCGCCAGCAGCCCCCTACAGGGGCTCACTGAAGCTTTCTTT. The V gene is TRBV5-1, the J gene TRBJ1-1; 7 positions match TRBD1. The junction had 7 bases not matched to a gene; V was cut back by 4 bases and J by 4 bases. The germline CDR1 and CDR2 sequences are SGHRS and YFSETQ. There are 14 residues in the CDR3.

The CDR3 DNA sequence: TGTGCCAGCAGCTTACAGGGCCATGGCTACACCTTC. Translation: CASSLQGHGYTF. This chain joins TRBV9 and TRBJ1-2; possible D gene TRBD1, 6 bases. The germline gives CDR1 SGDLS, CDR2 YYNGEE. This CDR3 spans 12 amino acids. V lost 4 bases to trimming and J lost 6 bases, with 10 bases between them.

This chain connects TRBV25-1 to TRBJ1-5; maybe TRBD1 (6 bases). V was shortened by 9 bases and J by 5 bases, with 11 bases between the two germline ends. The CDR3 has 12 amino acids. The germline CDR1 and CDR2 sequences are MGHDK and SYGVNS. The CDR3 DNA is TGTGCCAGACAGGGCGGCCATCAGCCCCAGCATTTT. Translated: CARQGGHQPQHF.

The chain employs TRBV27 and TRBJ2-3; TRBD2 aligns across 7 bases. Germline CDR1 and CDR2: MNHEY and SMNVEV (reference sequence). V was clipped by 5 bases and J by 6 bases; unmatched bases: 8. The CDR3 runs to 14 residues. The CDR3 protein is CASSPPGGRDTQYF. Here the CDR3 DNA reads TGTGCCAGCAGTCCCCCCGGGGGGAGGGATACGCAGTATTTT.

The chain is built from TRBV7-3 and TRBJ1-1; 7 nucleotides match TRBD1. The CDR3 consists of 14 residues. The germline CDR1 and CDR2 sequences are SGHTA and FQGTGA. J was trimmed by 8 bases and V by 2 bases; bases with no gene match: 8. In DNA form, the CDR3 reads TGTGCCAGCAGCTTAGAGGGGACAGTGAGAGAAGCTTTCTTT. Protein product: CASSLEGTVREAFF. Supplemented by reference TRBV7-3 and TRBJ1-1, the full variable domain reads GAGVSQTPSNKVTEKGKYVELRCDPISGHTALYWYRQSLGQGPEFLIYFQGTGAADDSGLPNDRFFAVRPEGSVSTLKIQRTERGDSAVYLCASSLEGTVREAFFGQGTRLTVV.

In this sample, this clone turned up once. The J gene is TRBJ2-5, the V gene TRBV5-1; D may be TRBD2 (5 bases). In germline, CDR1 is SGHRS, CDR2 YFSETQ. Trimming removed 0 bases from V and 8 bases from J, with 20 bases in between. This CDR3 comprises 16 residues. CDR3 protein: CASSLGGTRRGDTQYF. The CDR3 DNA sequence: TGCGCCAGCAGCTTGGGGGGTACCCGACGGGGAGACACCCAGTACTTC.

The V gene is TRBV6-1, the J gene TRBJ2-3; a weak D match, TRBD2 (5 bases). CDR1 MNHNS and CDR2 SASEGT come from the germline V gene. Trimming took 10 bases from V and 5 from J, leaving 16 bases between them. The CDR3 is made up of 13 amino acids. The CDR3 DNA reads as TGTGCCACCACGGGCCCCCGGGGAGATACGCAGTATTTT. Translated, it gives CATTGPRGDTQYF.

The chain has TRBV19 and TRBJ1-2, with 9 bases aligning to TRBD1. V shed 4 bases, J shed 2 bases, and the junction held 2 bases outside the gene matches. CDR3 length: 14 residues. Germline-derived CDR1 and CDR2 are LNHDA and SQIVND (reference sequence). This chain's CDR3 is CASSRGTGNYGYTF. DNA of the CDR3: TGTGCCAGTAGTAGGGGGACAGGGAACTATGGCTACACCTTC.

V and J are TRBV6-6 and TRBJ2-3; 13 nucleotides match TRBD2. The CDR3 loop spans 16 amino acids. The V segment lost 4 bases and the J segment 6 bases; nucleotides outside the gene matches: 7. The germline gives CDR1 MNHNY, CDR2 SVGAGI (reference sequence). The CDR3 DNA reads as TGTGCCAGCAGTTCACCGACTAGCGGGGGGTTTGATACGCAGTATTTT. Residues: CASSSPTSGGFDTQYF.

The chain combines TRBV19 with TRBJ1-5, with D tentatively TRBD1 (5 bases). Germline values: CDR1 LNHDA, CDR2 SQIVND (reference sequence). This CDR3 has 15 residues. Trimming shortened V by 6 bases and J by 0 bases, and 12 bases separated the two germline ends. The CDR3 sequence: CASRGKGYSNQPQHF. The CDR3 nucleotides are TGTGCCAGTAGGGGCAAGGGGTATAGCAATCAGCCCCAGCATTTT.

V gene TRBV6-5 combines with J gene TRBJ2-7, with 8 bases matching TRBD1. CDR3 size: 14 residues. Trimming removed 6 bases from V and 0 bases from J; junction bases left unmatched: 4. Germline V gene lookup returns CDR1 MNHEY and CDR2 SVGAGI. The CDR3 sequence is CASRGQASSYEQYF. The CDR3 DNA follows: TGTGCCAGCAGGGGACAGGCGAGCTCCTACGAGCAGTACTTC.

This clone was seen only a few times. The chain uses TRBV7-8 and TRBJ1-2; TRBD1 matches at 7 bases. In germline, CDR1 is SGHVS, CDR2 FQNEAQ. The CDR3 has 12 amino acids. The V gene end was trimmed by 5 bases and the J gene end by 7 bases; junction bases not matched to a gene: 4. CDR3 amino acids: CASSPRQGGYTF. CDR3 nucleotides: TGTGCCAGCAGCCCTCGACAGGGTGGCTACACCTTC.

On this clone itself: An end of the junction differs from the germline gene, which may be a read error. For the CDR3, the DNA is TGTGCCAGCAGCGGCGGGGCCTACGAGCAGTACTTC. Amino acid sequence: CASSGGAYEQYF. V gene TRBV4-1 combines with J gene TRBJ2-7, with D perhaps TRBD2 (6 bases). Germline V CDR1 and CDR2: MGHRA, YSYEKL. This CDR3 comprises 12 residues.

This rearrangement joins TRBV10-3 to TRBJ2-2; 8 positions match TRBD2. V lost 10 bases and J lost 5; bases outside the gene matches: 6. This CDR3 has 13 residues. Germline loops: CDR1 ENHRY, CDR2 SYGVKD. CDR3 DNA sequence: TGTGCCACGGGCTTAGCGGGGACCGGGGAGCTGTTTTTT. It specifies CATGLAGTGELFF.

This clone was found a few times. The conserved phenylalanine or tryptophan is not found at the CDR3 terminus, so this likely reflects a read error. It is unclear where the CDR3 begins or ends on the DNA, so no DNA is shown, and the CDR3 is as TCRdb lists it. The chain couples TRBV23-1 to TRBJ1-1. TRBV23-1 is recorded as an ORF, its role being uncertain. The CDR3 numbers 9 amino acids, ends counted. CDR3: CASRGTLPV.

This chain uses TRBV15 with TRBJ1-1; no firm D call. The germline V gene has CDR1 LNHNV and CDR2 YYDKDF (reference sequence). The CDR3 extends over 15 amino acids. V dropped 7 bases and J dropped 0 bases, with 15 bases sitting between them. CDR3 DNA: TGTGCCACCATGGTCGGACTCAACATGAACACTGAAGCTTTCTTT. It is translated as CATMVGLNMNTEAFF.